These 4 T cell receptor beta chains were sequenced from one sample in a study of CD8+ T cells in alopecia areata. RNA extraction and reverse transcription yielded cDNA as sequencing template. TCRdb keeps only in-frame clones here, not all; method: immunoSEQ multiplex PCR. This table holds roughly 130,000 clones, roughly 58% found once. The specimen was CD4+ T cells sorted from blood, collected at week 0. The receptors come from a human donor with alopecia areata.

The chain joins TRBV10-3 to TRBJ2-3; possible D gene TRBD2, 5 bases. V dropped 3 bases and J dropped 6 bases, with 7 bases sitting between them. The CDR3 is made up of 12 amino acids. Germline V gene data show CDR1 as ENHRY and CDR2 as SYGVKD. This chain's CDR3 is CAISDTGDTQYF. In nucleotides, the CDR3 is TGTGCCATCAGTGATACGGGGGATACGCAGTATTTT.

This clone has more than one count but fewer than ten. The chain carries TRBV2 and TRBJ2-5; D assignment may be TRBD1 or TRBD2 (5 bases each). Germline values: CDR1 SNHLY, CDR2 FYNNEI. This CDR3 contains 14 residues. The V end was cut by 7 bases, the J end by 5 bases, with 17 bases between. The CDR3 DNA follows: TGTGCCAGCAATCCCGAGGGGATAGGGGAGACCCAGTACTTC. As protein: CASNPEGIGETQYF.

The chain employs TRBV4-3 and TRBJ2-3; D uncertain. This CDR3 comprises 12 residues. Trimming took off 4 bases at V and 10 bases at J, with 12 bases between the two ends. Looked up from germline, CDR1 is LGHNA and CDR2 is YSLEER. The CDR3 DNA sequence: TGCGCCAGCAGCCCCCGGGTCGTAGCGCAGTATTTT. The encoded protein is CASSPRVVAQYF.

This clone was observed a handful of times. The chain is built from TRBV5-1 and TRBJ1-3, with D unclear. The CDR3 totals 16 residues. The germline V and J ends were trimmed by 2 bases and 0 bases, with 12 bases remaining between them. In germline, CDR1 is SGHRS, CDR2 YFSETQ. CDR3 region: CASSFEQTLSGNTIYF. The CDR3 region has the DNA TGCGCCAGCAGCTTCGAACAAACTCTCTCTGGAAACACCATATATTTT.